Below are 22 T cell receptor beta chains sequenced from a single sample in a study of T cell responses to AZD1222 COVID-19 vaccine. The table came from immunoSEQ multiplex PCR; TCRdb's copy has only in-frame clones and leaves some out. Of about 84,000 clones listed, 70% to 90% were seen once; the top ten hold roughly 1.6%. The specimen was peripheral blood, collected on day 0 of AZD1222 vaccination. All receptors come from an adult in good health.

The chain couples TRBV7-2 to TRBJ1-3, with TRBD1 as a possible D gene (6 bases). The CDR3 length is 15 residues. CDR1 SGHTA and CDR2 FQGNSA come from the germline V gene. V was shortened by 3 bases and J by 2 bases, with 11 bases between the two germline ends. The CDR3 protein is CASSFQSGAGNTIYF. CDR3 sequence (DNA): TGTGCCAGCAGCTTCCAATCAGGGGCTGGAAACACCATATATTTT.

Note on this clone: A read error may account for a junction end that differs from germline. J is TRBJ1-5 and V is TRBV6-6, with a weak D call TRBD1 (6 bases). Germline V lookup: CDR1 MNHNY, CDR2 SVGAGI (reference sequence). The CDR3 length is 15 residues. DNA of the CDR3: TGTGCCAGCAGTGCGGACCGGGACACCTATCAACCCCAGCATTTT. Translated: CASSADRDTYQPQHF.

CDR3 residues: CASSLSRSANYGYTF. CDR3 bases: TGTGCCAGCAGCTTATCGCGGTCCGCTAACTATGGCTACACCTTC. The chain couples TRBV7-2 to TRBJ1-2; D is unresolved. CDR1 is SGHTA and CDR2 is FQGNSA in the germline V gene. The CDR3 length is 15 residues. V gave up 2 bases and J gave up 0 bases, with 10 bases separating them.

This chain connects TRBV7-8 to TRBJ1-5, with 9 bases identical to TRBD1. Germline CDR1 reads SGHVS; CDR2 reads FQNEAQ. This CDR3 has 15 amino acids. The V gene end was trimmed by 5 bases and the J gene end by 8 bases; junction bases not matched to a gene: 10. The CDR3 nucleotides are TGTGCCAGCAGCCCTACCTCAGACAGGGGGAAGCCCCAGCATTTT. Its translation: CASSPTSDRGKPQHF.

For this clone: A read error may produce the germline difference seen at one junction end. The chain links TRBV7-7 to TRBJ2-5; 9 bases are a match to TRBD1. In germline, CDR1 is SSHAT, CDR2 FNYEAQ (reference sequence). The CDR3 runs 14 residues. The chain's CDR3 is CASSSTGGKETQYF. In nucleotides, the CDR3 is TGTGCTAGCAGCTCCACAGGGGGCAAGGAGACCCAGTACTTC.

This clone was seen only a few times. The rearrangement uses TRBV11-2 and TRBJ1-2, with unresolved D. Trimming removed 1 base at V and 4 bases at J, with 10 bases between. The CDR3 totals 14 residues. The germline gives CDR1 SGHAT, CDR2 FQNNGV. Here the CDR3 reads CASSLGQALYGYTF. In DNA, the CDR3 is TGTGCCAGCAGCTTAGGGCAGGCACTCTATGGCTACACCTTC.

This sequence joins TRBV10-3 and TRBJ1-5; D is ambiguous. This CDR3 comprises 14 residues. V lost 0 bases and J 5 bases, leaving 8 bases between the germline ends. The V gene's germline CDR1 is ENHRY and CDR2 SYGVKD. CDR3 DNA: TGTGCCATCAGTGAGTCCGGAGGAGATCAGCCCCAGCATTTT. Translated: CAISESGGDQPQHF.

This chain joins TRBV7-9 and TRBJ2-1; TRBD1 matches 7 bases. V was pared by 0 bases and J by 6 bases, with 2 bases of the junction left unmatched. The V gene's germline CDR1 is SEHNR and CDR2 FQNEAQ (reference sequence). This CDR3 is built from 14 residues. CDR3 in amino acids: CASSLAPGGNEQFF. In DNA, the CDR3 is TGTGCCAGCAGCTTAGCGCCAGGGGGCAATGAGCAGTTCTTC.

The chain employs TRBV19 and TRBJ2-3; D is possibly TRBD2 (5 bases). Germline V gene lookup returns CDR1 LNHDA and CDR2 SQIVND (reference sequence). V shed 6 bases and J shed 1 base, with 8 bases lying between them. The CDR3 is 13 amino acids. Here the CDR3 DNA reads TGTGCCAGTAGGGTCGGGGGCACAGATACGCAGTATTTT. It encodes CASRVGGTDTQYF.

The chain has TRBV18 and TRBJ1-6; perhaps TRBD1 as D (5 bases). The ends were cut back, 5 bases at V and 0 bases at J, with 17 bases in the middle. Germline CDR1 KGHSH, CDR2 LQKENI. CDR3 size: 18 residues. This chain's CDR3 is CASSDRYRRSSYNSPLHF. Written as DNA, the CDR3 is TGTGCCAGCTCAGACCGGTACAGGAGGAGCTCCTATAATTCACCCCTCCACTTT.

This chain links TRBV16 with TRBJ2-3; possibly TRBD2 for D (7 bases). CDR1 KGHSY and CDR2 FQNENV come from the germline V gene. The CDR3 length is 16 residues. Between the trimmed V and J ends, which lost 0 bases and 6 bases, there was a span of 16 bases. CDR3 in DNA: TGTGCCAGCAGCCAATCGGGGCGGGGGCCCACGGATACGCAGTATTTT. Protein sequence: CASSQSGRGPTDTQYF.

This clone was seen a few times. This sequence joins TRBV10-3 and TRBJ2-1; 11 bases map to TRBD2. Per germline, CDR1 ENHRY and CDR2 SYGVKD. Germline trimming cut 3 bases from V and 5 bases from J; bases unmatched to any gene: 18. The CDR3 consists of 20 residues. The CDR3 DNA reads as TGTGCCATCAGTGAACGGGGGGGGATTGGACTAGCGGGTGTTAACAATGAGCAGTTCTTC. This encodes CAISERGGIGLAGVNNEQFF.

The chain combines TRBV30 with TRBJ1-1; D gene unclear. V was trimmed by 4 bases and J by 7 bases, leaving 10 bases between them. The CDR3 runs to 11 residues. In germline, CDR1 is GTSNPN, CDR2 SVGIG (reference sequence). The CDR3 nucleotides read TGTGCCTGGACCCTCGGGAGTGAAGCTTTCTTT. Protein product: CAWTLGSEAFF.

The V and J genes are TRBV10-3 and TRBJ1-6; perhaps TRBD1 as D (6 bases). This CDR3 is built from 18 residues. V lost 1 base and J 5 bases, leaving 18 bases between the germline ends. The germline V gene encodes CDR1 ENHRY and CDR2 SYGVKD. CDR3 bases: TGTGCCATCAGTGAGTTTTTCAACCGACAGGCCGATAATTCACCCCTCCACTTT. Amino acid sequence: CAISEFFNRQADNSPLHF.

The table lists this clone with a count of one. The J gene is TRBJ1-2, the V gene TRBV2; D gene unclear. V was cut by 1 base and J by 7 bases, with 7 bases left in between. Germline values: CDR1 SNHLY, CDR2 FYNNEI. The CDR3 sequence is 12 residues long. The CDR3 DNA sequence: TGTGCCAGCAGTGAAGAGGTCCTTGGCTACACCTTC. The encoded protein is CASSEEVLGYTF.

This rearrangement joins TRBV9 to TRBJ1-2, with D possibly matching TRBD1 (6 bases). The germline V and J ends were trimmed by 0 bases and 2 bases, with 14 bases remaining between them. Germline V lookup: CDR1 SGDLS, CDR2 YYNGEE. This CDR3 is built from 16 residues. CDR3 amino acids: CASSVATGTSNYGYTF. CDR3 DNA sequence: TGTGCCAGCAGCGTAGCGACAGGTACTTCGAACTATGGCTACACCTTC.

This rearrangement joins TRBV19 to TRBJ2-2; 7 bases match TRBD1. With V trimmed by 9 bases and J by 4 bases, 5 bases remained unmatched. Germline assignment: CDR1 LNHDA and CDR2 SQIVND (reference sequence). This CDR3 has 13 amino acids. The CDR3 here is CASRDRPTGELFF. CDR3 coding DNA: TGTGCCAGCCGGGACAGACCCACCGGGGAGCTGTTTTTT.

J is TRBJ2-1 and V is TRBV4-2, with 10 bases matching TRBD2. The germline CDR1 and CDR2 sequences are LGHNA and YNFKEQ. CDR3 length equals 14 residues. Trimming cost V 6 bases and J 9 bases; bases outside gene matches: 8. The CDR3 DNA follows: TGTGCCAGCAGGAAGCGGGAGGGTTTCGGTGAGCAGTTCTTC. It encodes CASRKREGFGEQFF.

The V gene is TRBV5-5, the J gene TRBJ2-5, with D perhaps TRBD2 (6 bases). V shed 1 base and J shed 3 bases, with 16 bases lying between them. Germline values: CDR1 SGHKS, CDR2 YYEKEE (reference sequence). The CDR3 runs to 16 residues. The CDR3 spells CASSLTPAAGKETQYF. In nucleotides, the CDR3 is TGTGCCAGCAGCTTGACCCCAGCAGCGGGTAAAGAGACCCAGTACTTC.

The chain recombines TRBV25-1 with TRBJ1-6; D possibly corresponds to TRBD1 (5 bases). The CDR3 has 16 amino acids. V lost 0 bases to trimming and J lost 10 bases, with 16 bases between them. CDR1 and CDR2 from the germline V gene are MGHDK and SYGVNS. Here the CDR3 DNA reads TGTGCCAGCAGTGAATACGCGGCAGGGAGAGGCTCACCCCTCCACTTT. Its translation: CASSEYAAGRGSPLHF. Full variable domain (rest looked up from reference TRBV25-1 and TRBJ1-6): EADIYQTPRYLVIGTGKKITLECSQTMGHDKMYWYQQDPGMELHLIHYSYGVNSTEKGDLSSESTVSRIRTEHFPLTLESARPSHTSQYLCASSEYAAGRGSPLHFGNGTRLTVT.

The chain couples TRBV14 to TRBJ1-3; the D gene is possibly TRBD1 (6 bases). Germline V lookup: CDR1 SGHDN, CDR2 FVKESK. CDR3 size: 15 residues. V was cut by 3 bases and J by 0 bases, with 9 bases left in between. The CDR3 region is CASSHQGFSGNTIYF. The CDR3 DNA sequence: TGTGCCAGCAGCCACCAGGGGTTCTCTGGAAACACCATATATTTT.

This clone was detected only a few times. CDR3 region: CSVDTSGIRDTQYF. CDR3 coding DNA: TGCAGCGTCGACACTAGCGGGATCCGAGATACGCAGTATTTT. V gene TRBV29-1 combines with J gene TRBJ2-3; 10 nucleotides match TRBD2. V lost 6 bases to trimming and J lost 5 bases; unmatched junction nucleotides: 8. Germline values: CDR1 SQVTM, CDR2 ANQGSEA. The CDR3 has 14 residues.